Here is one T cell receptor beta chain with its context. Antigen: not known. The data belong to a study of CD8 T cells in ankylosing spondylitis. Study conclusions and caveats: A motif in TCR beta, a set of 8 or 9 highly homologous variants, appeared characteristic of ankylosing spondylitis blood.

Libraries of TCR beta came from quantitative 5'-RACE with molecular barcodes. TCRdb analysed the 5' RACE reads with MiXCR anew, one entry per CDR3 protein. Among under 850,000 distinct CDR3 sequences listed, over 15% were seen once. The receptor's source is a male donor with ankylosing spondylitis. Sequenced input: blood, either unsorted or a sorted T cell fraction (not recorded which).

In DNA, the CDR3 is TGCGCCAGCAGGCCCGGGACAGGGGGCGTCTACGAGCAGTACTTC. Translated, it gives CASRPGTGGVYEQYF. The J gene is TRBJ2-7, the V gene TRBV10-2; TRBD1 matches 12 bases. V lost 6 bases and J lost 3; bases outside the gene matches: 6. In germline, CDR1 is WSHSY, CDR2 SAAADI. This CDR3 region has 15 residues.